The 9 T cell receptor beta chains presented below share a single source sample, sequenced in a study of T cell changes during pregnancy in multiple sclerosis. TCRdb's copy holds only in-frame clones and misses some; the assay was immunoSEQ multiplex PCR. The top ten clones hold roughly 1% of a sample with 70,000 to 100,000 clones, around 93% of them seen once. This specimen consisted of peripheral blood, obtained in the first trimester of pregnancy. These receptors originate from a female donor with multiple sclerosis, enrolled in a pregnancy study.

V usage is TRBV28 and J usage is TRBJ2-1, with D unresolved. The CDR3 loop spans 12 amino acids. Germline CDR1 is MDHEN and CDR2 is SYDVKM. V was cut by 3 bases and J by 10 bases, with 10 bases left in between. The CDR3 loop reads CASSLRPGEQFF. In DNA, the CDR3 is TGTGCCAGCAGTTTGCGGCCCGGGGAGCAGTTCTTC.

V gene TRBV19 combines with J gene TRBJ1-2, with D uncertain. Trimming cost V 5 bases and J 8 bases, with 18 bases left between them. The germline gives CDR1 LNHDA, CDR2 SQIVND (reference sequence). The CDR3 has 14 residues. CDR3 nucleotide sequence: TGTGCCAGTAGTCCGAACCCTGTGGCGGGGGGCTACACCTTC. Encoded protein: CASSPNPVAGGYTF.

This chain's CDR3 is CASSQDYRELNYGYTF. CDR3 sequence (DNA): TGCGCCAGCAGCCAAGATTACAGGGAACTTAACTATGGCTACACCTTC. The V and J genes are TRBV4-3 and TRBJ1-2, with D possibly matching TRBD1 (6 bases). The germline V gene has CDR1 LGHNA and CDR2 YSLEER. The CDR3 has 16 amino acids. V was shortened by 0 bases and J by 1 base, with 12 bases between the two germline ends.

The V and J genes are TRBV19 and TRBJ2-7; D perhaps matches TRBD2 (5 bases). V lost 0 bases, J lost 0 bases, and 9 bases lay in between. The CDR3 has 15 amino acids. Germline CDR1 LNHDA, CDR2 SQIVND (reference sequence). The CDR3 reads CASSIDGKSSYEQYF. The DNA for the CDR3 is TGTGCCAGTAGTATAGACGGGAAGAGCTCCTACGAGCAGTACTTC.

This clone was detected a few times. The J gene is TRBJ2-1, the V gene TRBV6-4, with 8 nucleotides matching TRBD1. Per the germline V gene, CDR1 is MRHNA and CDR2 is SNTAGT. This CDR3 is built from 14 residues. Trimming removed 6 bases from V and 7 bases from J; junction bases left unmatched: 8. CDR3 nucleotide sequence: TGTGCCAGCAGCCCGGACAGGGTAAAGAATGAGCAGTTCTTC. Translated, it gives CASSPDRVKNEQFF.

This rearrangement joins TRBV5-8 to TRBJ2-7; 16 positions match TRBD2. The J segment lost 2 bases and the V segment lost 3 bases, leaving 5 bases of the junction unmatched. This CDR3 is 17 amino acids long. Looked up from germline, CDR1 is SGHTS and CDR2 is YDEGEE. The CDR3 protein is CASSWGLAGGLAYEQYF. CDR3 in DNA: TGTGCCAGCAGCTGGGGACTAGCGGGAGGGCTCGCCTACGAGCAGTACTTC.

A note on this clone: One end of the junction varies from germline; a read error may be responsible. The J gene is TRBJ2-1, the V gene TRBV5-1; 8 bases agree with TRBD1. Germline CDR1 SGHRS, CDR2 YFSETQ. This CDR3 is 15 amino acids long. DNA of the CDR3: TGCGCCAGCAGCCAGCTGGGACAGGACTACAACGAGCAGTTCTTC. As protein: CASSQLGQDYNEQFF.

The V call is TRBV5-4, the J call TRBJ2-5; 7 nucleotides match TRBD1. The CDR3 has 14 residues. The V and J ends lost 4 bases and 1 base, in that order; junction bases with no gene match: 4. Germline V gene lookup returns CDR1 SGHNT and CDR2 YYREEE (reference sequence). CDR3 residues: CASSQGQIQETQYF. The CDR3 nucleotides are TGTGCCAGCAGCCAGGGACAGATCCAAGAGACCCAGTACTTC.

V is TRBV29-1 and J is TRBJ2-7; TRBD1 is a possible D gene (5 bases). Trimming cost V 4 bases and J 2 bases, with 12 bases left between them. CDR1 SQVTM and CDR2 ANQGSEA come from the germline V gene. This CDR3 has 13 residues. In DNA form, the CDR3 reads TGCAGCGTTGGATCCCCAGGGACCTACGAGCAGTACTTC. Encoded protein: CSVGSPGTYEQYF.